These 26 T cell receptor beta chains came from one sample sequenced in a study of blood T cells in healthy people across ages. Primed by a sample-barcoded 5' primer and a J-beta primer mix, a second PCR proceeded for about 7 to 11 cycles. TCRdb used MiXCR to reprocess the 5' RACE reads, holding one entry per CDR3 protein. The repertoire holds more than 1,000,000 distinct CDR3 sequences, with around 27% as singletons. These data are also associated with another study on T cells of mothers and their children.

What was sequenced was blood. The origin of the receptors is a girl aged 2 to 10 in good health.

This clonotype showed up many times. The V and J genes are TRBV9 and TRBJ2-7; TRBD2 agrees at 8 bases. V was pared by 0 bases and J by 2 bases, with 4 bases of the junction left unmatched. The V gene's germline CDR1 is SGDLS and CDR2 YYNGEE. The CDR3 contains 15 residues. The CDR3 spells CASSVGEAGAYEQYF. In DNA form, the CDR3 reads TGTGCCAGCAGCGTAGGTGAAGCGGGAGCCTACGAGCAGTACTTC.

J is TRBJ2-5 and V is TRBV5-1, with 13 nucleotides matching TRBD2. The J call may be faulty, since TRBJ2-7 better matches the DNA end. The V gene's germline CDR1 is SGHRS and CDR2 YFSETQ. This CDR3 has 17 amino acids. The CDR3: CASSLPGTSGNFYEQYF. The CDR3 DNA follows: TGCGCCAGCAGCTTGCCCGGGACTAGCGGGAACTTCTACGAGCAGTACTTC.

This clonotype was observed a few times. The rearrangement joins TRBV24-1 to TRBJ1-1; D perhaps matches TRBD1 (6 bases). The V gene's germline CDR1 is KGHDR and CDR2 SFDVKD. V lost 7 bases and J 7 bases, leaving 15 bases between the germline ends. The CDR3 is 13 residues long. The DNA of the CDR3 is TGTGCCACCAGGGGCCCGGGGGCGCTTGAAGCTTTCTTT. This sequence encodes CATRGPGALEAFF.

The chain combines TRBV29-1 with TRBJ2-4; unclear D gene. Germline V CDR1 and CDR2: SQVTM, ANQGSEA. This CDR3 has 18 amino acids. The V and J ends lost 0 bases and 0 bases respectively, with 18 bases between them. The CDR3 coding sequence is TGCAGCGTTGAAGATCCCTTCCGGACCGGGCTAGCCAAAAACATTCAGTACTTC. Its protein is CSVEDPFRTGLAKNIQYF.

This clonotype came up a few times. The chain carries TRBV4-1 and TRBJ2-2; D not certain. Germline CDR1 and CDR2: MGHRA and YSYEKL. This CDR3 is 18 amino acids long. V shed 0 bases and J shed 0 bases, with 14 bases lying between them. The DNA for the CDR3 is TGCGCCAGCAGCCAAGATAGGCTTTCGGCTCCGAACACCGGGGAGCTGTTTTTT. This sequence encodes CASSQDRLSAPNTGELFF.

This chain links TRBV7-8 with TRBJ1-1; 7 nucleotides line up with TRBD1. V shed 5 bases, J shed 4 bases, and the junction held 10 bases outside the gene matches. The CDR3 has 15 residues. The germline gives CDR1 SGHVS, CDR2 FQNEAQ. The CDR3 here is CASSHRDRDVTEAFF. In DNA, the CDR3 is TGTGCCAGCAGCCATCGCGACAGGGACGTCACTGAAGCTTTCTTT.

This clonotype was found a few times. The chain combines TRBV7-2 with TRBJ2-5; 7 nucleotides match TRBD2. The assigned J gene may be wrong: the sequence end matches TRBJ2-7 better. The CDR3 contains 14 residues. From germline, CDR1 is SGHTA and CDR2 FQGNSA. CDR3 DNA sequence: TGTGCCAGCAGCTTAATTACTAGCGCCTACGAGCAGTACTTC. It encodes CASSLITSAYEQYF.

The gene calls are TRBV24-1 and TRBJ2-1, with a tentative D call TRBD1 (5 bases). V was clipped by 5 bases and J by 4 bases, with 14 bases between them. CDR1 is KGHDR and CDR2 is SFDVKD in the germline V gene. The CDR3 is made up of 15 amino acids. The CDR3 nucleotides read TGTGCCACCAGTGTTGGGGCCGATTATTACAATGAGCAGTTCTTC. As protein: CATSVGADYYNEQFF.

This clonotype was recorded a few times. This chain joins TRBV12-3 or TRBV12-4 and TRBJ2-2, with D perhaps matching TRBD1 (6 bases). V was trimmed by 5 bases and J by 4 bases, leaving 14 bases between them. This CDR3 contains 15 residues. The CDR3 bases are TGTGCCAGCAGTCCTCAGGGGCGAGTCACCGGGGAGCTGTTTTTT. Translated, it gives CASSPQGRVTGELFF.

The genes are TRBV7-9 and TRBJ1-6; D is uncertain. With 4 bases removed from V and 3 bases from J, the gap between germline ends came to 10 bases. The CDR3 is made up of 15 amino acids. Germline CDR1 SEHNR, CDR2 FQNEAQ (reference sequence). In DNA form, the CDR3 reads TGTGCCAGCAGCTCTGAGGATTTCTATAATTCACCCCTCCACTTT. Protein sequence: CASSSEDFYNSPLHF.

The sample holds a few counts of this clonotype. The chain combines TRBV6-6 with TRBJ2-5; unclear D gene. V was cut by 0 bases and J by 2 bases, with 7 bases left in between. CDR3 size: 14 residues. Germline loops: CDR1 MNHNY, CDR2 SVGAGI (reference sequence). The CDR3 region has the DNA TGTGCCAGCAGTTACTCTTTACTTCAAGAGACCCAGTACTTC. Translation: CASSYSLLQETQYF.

A few counts support this clonotype. The gene calls are TRBV28 and TRBJ2-5; 7 bases fit TRBD1. The CDR3 sequence is 18 residues long. V lost 2 bases, J lost 5 bases, and 17 bases stayed unmatched. CDR1 is MDHEN and CDR2 is SYDVKM in the germline V gene. The CDR3 nucleotides are TGTGCCAGCAGTTTAGCGGATACCGGGACAGTCCTTAAGGAGACCCAGTACTTC. Translation: CASSLADTGTVLKETQYF.

This CDR3 reads CASSPVGLANTGELFF. The CDR3 DNA sequence: TGTGCCAGCAGCCCGGTCGGGCTAGCCAACACCGGGGAGCTGTTTTTT. The chain joins TRBV4-2 to TRBJ2-2, with a weak D call TRBD2 (5 bases). The V gene lost 4 bases and the J gene lost 2 bases, with 14 bases spanning the gap. The CDR3 is 16 amino acids. Germline lookup yields CDR1 LGHNA and CDR2 YNFKEQ.

There are a few counts of this clonotype. The rearrangement links TRBV29-1 to TRBJ2-3; D unclear. The CDR3 runs 14 residues. CDR1 and CDR2 from the germline V gene are SQVTM and ANQGSEA. With 7 bases removed from V and 0 bases from J, the gap between germline ends came to 14 bases. DNA of the CDR3: TGCAGCGGTTTGAGGACCCAGAGCACAGATACGCAGTATTTT. As protein: CSGLRTQSTDTQYF.

The rearrangement uses TRBV29-1 and TRBJ2-5; a weak D match, TRBD1 (6 bases). The DNA end is a closer match to TRBJ2-7, so the J assignment may be wrong. The CDR3 runs to 13 residues. The germline gives CDR1 SQVTM, CDR2 ANQGSEA. Here the CDR3 reads CSAIPGDGYEQYF. Here the CDR3 DNA reads TGCAGCGCCATCCCAGGGGATGGTTACGAGCAGTACTTC.

This sequence joins TRBV29-1 and TRBJ2-1, with 7 bases matching TRBD2. There are 12 residues in the CDR3. Germline V CDR1 and CDR2: SQVTM, ANQGSEA. Unmatched junction bases numbered 1, after V lost 3 bases and J lost 5 bases. CDR3 in amino acids: CSVELADNEQFF. The CDR3 coding sequence is TGCAGCGTTGAGCTAGCGGACAATGAGCAGTTCTTC.

V is TRBV4-2 and J is TRBJ1-1; weak D call: TRBD1 (6 bases). From germline, CDR1 is LGHNA and CDR2 YNFKEQ. The CDR3 runs 14 residues. V was shortened by 1 base and J by 6 bases, with 12 bases between the two germline ends. For the CDR3, the DNA is TGTGCCAGCAGCCAAGGCGCCAGGGGCCCTGAAGCTTTCTTT. Its protein product is CASSQGARGPEAFF.

V and J are TRBV7-2 and TRBJ2-1; unclear D gene. Germline lookup yields CDR1 SGHTA and CDR2 FQGNSA. The CDR3 runs to 13 residues. V was trimmed by 4 bases and J by 8 bases, leaving 12 bases between them. The CDR3 sequence: CASSYVTVHEQFF. The CDR3 DNA is TGTGCCAGCAGCTATGTCACGGTCCATGAGCAGTTCTTC.

This clonotype came up a few times. The chain couples TRBV28 to TRBJ2-1; 11 bases match TRBD2. In germline, CDR1 is MDHEN, CDR2 SYDVKM. Losses at the gene ends were 4 bases for V and 5 bases for J; bases not matched to a gene: 13. This CDR3 is built from 18 residues. CDR3 coding DNA: TGTGCCAGCAGTTACCCCTTATTCCCTAGCGGGGGGAACAATGAGCAGTTCTTC. Encoded protein: CASSYPLFPSGGNNEQFF. The full variable domain, with the rest looked up from reference TRBV28 and TRBJ2-1, is DVKVTQSSRYLVKRTGEKVFLECVQDMDHENMFWYRQDPGLGLRLIYFSYDVKMKEKGDIPEGYSVSREKKERFSLILESASTNQTSMYLCASSYPLFPSGGNNEQFFGPGTRLTVL.

The chain couples TRBV5-1 to TRBJ2-1, with 14 bases fitting TRBD2. After removal of 2 bases from V and 9 bases from J, the junction contained 4 bases not matched to a gene. The germline gives CDR1 SGHRS, CDR2 YFSETQ. This CDR3 has 15 residues. The CDR3 spells CASSFPGLAGVEQFF. The CDR3 DNA sequence: TGCGCCAGCAGCTTTCCGGGACTAGCGGGAGTTGAGCAGTTCTTC.

This chain links TRBV6-5 with TRBJ2-5; the D gene is possibly TRBD1 (6 bases). Near its end, the DNA agrees better with TRBJ2-7, so the J call may be wrong. CDR3 size: 13 residues. CDR1 and CDR2 from the germline V gene are MNHEY and SVGAGI. CDR3 DNA sequence: TGTGCCAGCACCTCCCAGGGACAATACGAGCAGTACTTC. It codes for CASTSQGQYEQYF.

The V gene is TRBV11-3, the J gene TRBJ2-1; 11 bases are shared with TRBD2. Germline-derived CDR1 and CDR2 are SGHNT and YENEEA. J lost 7 bases, V lost 1 base, and 6 bases had no gene match. CDR3 length equals 16 residues. In DNA form, the CDR3 reads TGTGCCAGCAGCTTAGTACGACTAGCGGGGAGGAATGAGCAGTTCTTC. Its translation is CASSLVRLAGRNEQFF.

This clonotype occurred a few times. The genes are TRBV13 and TRBJ2-5, with a possible D match to TRBD1 (6 bases). V lost 5 bases to trimming and J lost 4 bases, with 17 bases between them. This CDR3 has 15 amino acids. Germline V CDR1 and CDR2: PRHDT, FYEKMQ (reference sequence). CDR3 amino acids: CASSINLGQPETQYF. The CDR3 DNA reads TGTGCCAGCAGCATCAACTTGGGACAACCAGAGACCCAGTACTTC.

V is TRBV7-9 and J is TRBJ1-2; D may be TRBD1 (5 bases). The V and J ends lost 5 bases and 8 bases respectively, with 21 bases between them. The CDR3 extends over 15 amino acids. Germline V gene data show CDR1 as SEHNR and CDR2 as FQNEAQ (reference sequence). CDR3 protein: CASSQGTAASGGYTF. CDR3 nucleotide sequence: TGTGCCAGCAGCCAAGGGACGGCAGCGTCTGGCGGCTACACCTTC.

CDR3 in DNA: TGTGCCAGCAGCTTAGTTTCGAATTACGGCGGCAACACTGAAGCTTTCTTT. Encoded protein: CASSLVSNYGGNTEAFF. This sequence joins TRBV13 and TRBJ1-1; no clear D gene. V was clipped by 1 base and J by 2 bases, with 17 bases between them. The CDR3 runs to 17 residues. Germline V CDR1 and CDR2: PRHDT, FYEKMQ (reference sequence).

This clonotype appeared a few times. The rearrangement joins TRBV20-1 to TRBJ2-5, with D possibly TRBD2 on 5 matching bases. Near its end, the DNA agrees better with TRBJ2-7, so the J call may be wrong. Germline V lookup: CDR1 DFQATT, CDR2 SNEGSKA (reference sequence). This CDR3 region has 14 residues. The CDR3 loop is CSASHEGQRIEQYF. DNA for the CDR3: TGCAGTGCTAGTCACGAGGGTCAAAGGATCGAGCAGTACTTC.